Each of the 5 T cell receptor beta chains below was sequenced from the same sample in a study of vaccination and CD4 T cells after COVID-19. Cultured CD4+ T-cell DNA underwent Oncomine TCR Beta short-read sequencing. TCRdb analysed the PCR reads with MiXCR anew, one entry per CDR3 protein. This table has under 20,000 distinct CDR3 sequences, 53% appearing once. As for treatment: approximately nine-day PBMC culture with coronavirus spike peptide pools or control peptides (ViraFEST assay). These TCRs are of unknown antigen specificity. This sample comprised CD4+ T cells from blood, cultured in vitro, obtained before SARS-CoV-2 vaccination. Receptor source: a human donor who had recovered from COVID-19.

V and J are TRBV20-1 and TRBJ2-1, with TRBD2 matching over 12 bases. Germline V gene sequence: CDR1 DFQATT, CDR2 SNEGSKA (reference sequence). V dropped 6 bases and J dropped 8; count of bases not matched to a gene: 8. CDR3 length: 14 residues. The CDR3 is CSAERASGRDEQFF. CDR3 DNA: TGCAGTGCAGAGAGGGCTAGCGGGAGGGATGAGCAGTTCTTC.

V and J are TRBV7-2 and TRBJ1-2; maybe TRBD1 (5 bases). Germline assignment: CDR1 SGHTA and CDR2 FQGNSA. CDR3 length equals 15 residues. Trimming took off 7 bases at V and 2 bases at J, with 17 bases between the two ends. In nucleotides, the CDR3 is TGTGCCAGCACCCCCTACGCCGGGGGGAACTATGGCTACACCTTC. This encodes CASTPYAGGNYGYTF.

A single count supports this clonotype. The chain links TRBV19 to TRBJ1-1, with a possible D match to TRBD1 (5 bases). V lost 5 bases and J 5 bases, leaving 15 bases between the germline ends. From germline, CDR1 is LNHDA and CDR2 SQIVND (reference sequence). The CDR3 length is 14 residues. Here the CDR3 DNA reads TGTGCCAGTAGTTCGACAGCCCCTAGAACTGAAGCTTTCTTT. This sequence encodes CASSSTAPRTEAFF.

This clonotype occurred a few times. The gene calls are TRBV6-1 and TRBJ2-1; 7 bases map to TRBD2. V dropped 6 bases and J dropped 7; count of bases not matched to a gene: 9. CDR1 is MNHNS and CDR2 is SASEGT in the germline V gene. The CDR3 length is 14 residues. The CDR3 reads CASSPGRGWNEQFF. In DNA form, the CDR3 reads TGTGCCAGCAGCCCCGGGCGGGGGTGGAATGAGCAGTTCTTC.

The CDR3 sequence is CASSSGYGYTF. DNA of the CDR3: TGTGCCAGCAGTAGTGGATATGGCTACACCTTC. The V call is TRBV12-3 or TRBV12-4, the J call TRBJ1-2, with unresolved D. Trimming pared 5 bases from V and 5 bases from J, leaving 6 bases between. The CDR3 has 11 amino acids.